One T cell receptor beta chain is described in this entry. As yet, its antigen is unknown. This record belongs to a study of identical twins. Notes on the study in general: Memory repertoires lacked the insertion deficit that abundant cord blood beta clonotypes showed.

A universal primer site was created by template switching, with the cDNA bearing unique molecular identifiers. TCRdb re-derived calls from the 5' RACE reads in MiXCR, one entry per CDR3 protein. The sample lists nearly 250,000 distinct CDR3 sequences, approximately 7% occurring once. Healthy Caucasian individuals made up all the donors. This same sample was also taken into another study, of yellow fever vaccine responses in identical twins.

The clonotype was recovered from a woman aged 18-35 years in good health. The sample taken for sequencing was memory (CD45RO+) T cells sorted from blood.

CDR3 amino acids: CASSRSELNNSPLHF. The CDR3 DNA is TGTGCCAGCAGCCGGTCGGAGCTCAATAATTCACCCCTCCACTTT. The rearrangement uses TRBV7-9 and TRBJ1-6, with D hard to call. Between the trimmed V and J ends, which lost 5 bases and 5 bases, there was a span of 13 bases. From germline, CDR1 is SEHNR and CDR2 FQNEAQ (reference sequence). The CDR3 has 15 amino acids.